The rows below give T cell receptor beta chains drawn from one sample of a study of T-cell reconstitution after alpha-beta-depleted transplantation in children. TCRdb recomputed calls from the PCR reads with MiXCR, one row per CDR3 protein. This sample has hundreds of thousands of distinct CDR3 sequences, with around a sixth found just once. The source was PBMCs from the stem cell graft donor, collected from the stem cell graft. These receptors were taken from a human donor who donated a stem cell graft to a child with acute myeloid leukemia. Both conserved end residues are part of each CDR3. D genes are given only for firm matches. Size tells how often a clone was seen (once, few, many) or the class of an expanded clone, and some rows leave it out.

abundance	v_gene	d_gene	j_gene	len	CDR3aa	CDR3nt
many	TRBV29-1	TRBD2	TRBJ2-1	13	CSVESSGGLEQFF	TGCAGCGTTGAAAGTAGCGGGGGGCTTGAGCAGTTCTTC
many	TRBV6-1	.	TRBJ2-5	13	CASSAGQQETQYF	TGTGCCAGCAGTGCCGGACAGCAAGAGACCCAGTACTTC
few	TRBV7-8	.	TRBJ2-1	16	CASSLFLGGSTNEQFF	TGTGCCAGCAGCTTATTTCTGGGGGGCAGTACAAATGAGCAGTTCTTC
many	TRBV7-2	TRBD1	TRBJ1-2	12	CASSFDRVGYTF	TGTGCCAGCAGCTTTGACAGGGTTGGCTACACCTTC
many	TRBV29-1	.	TRBJ1-2	12	CSVTGTYYGYTF	TGCAGCGTTACAGGGACCTACTATGGCTACACCTTC
.	TRBV7-2	.	TRBJ1-2	15	CASSLTQGSGYGYTF	TGTGCCAGCAGCCTAACTCAGGGGAGCGGCTATGGCTACACCTTC
many	TRBV6-5	TRBD1	TRBJ2-7	15	CASSYTGTAGNEQYF	TGTGCCAGCAGTTACACAGGGACAGCAGGGAACGAGCAGTACTTC
many	TRBV7-2	.	TRBJ2-1	15	CASSLVGGAYNEQFF	TGTGCCAGCAGCTTAGTCGGCGGGGCCTACAATGAGCAGTTCTTC
many	TRBV20-1	TRBD2	TRBJ2-3	14	CSARSGGTSDTQYF	TGCAGTGCCAGGAGCGGGGGGACCTCAGATACGCAGTATTTT
many	TRBV20-1	TRBD1	TRBJ2-3	15	CSARLPGQGVDTQYF	TGCAGTGCTAGACTACCGGGACAGGGAGTCGATACGCAGTATTTT
few	TRBV7-8	.	TRBJ1-1	15	CASSVKTAMNTEAFF	TGTGCCAGCAGCGTAAAGACCGCCATGAACACTGAAGCTTTCTTT
many	TRBV10-3	TRBD2	TRBJ2-2	13	CATKRGDTGELFF	TGTGCCACCAAGCGGGGGGACACCGGGGAGCTGTTTTTT
few	TRBV20-1	.	TRBJ1-1	14	CSARLTGTNTEAFF	TGCAGTGCTAGACTGACCGGGACGAACACTGAAGCTTTCTTT
many	TRBV20-1	.	TRBJ1-3	14	CSARCPLSGNTIYF	TGCAGTGCTAGATGCCCCCTATCTGGAAACACCATATATTTT
many	TRBV20-1	TRBD1	TRBJ2-2	12	CSAEGATGELFF	TGCAGTGCAGAGGGGGCCACCGGGGAGCTGTTTTTT
many	TRBV7-2	.	TRBJ2-3	15	CASSFRGGFTDTQYF	TGTGCCAGCAGCTTCAGGGGAGGATTCACAGATACGCAGTATTTT